This T cell receptor beta chain was found in a study of control samples from healthy donors and cancer patients. Trimming shortened V by 1 base and J by 6 bases, and 7 bases separated the two germline ends. The CDR3 spans 13 residues. TCRdb's copy holds only in-frame clones and misses some; the assay was immunoSEQ multiplex PCR. The sample yields some 99,000 clones, roughly nine tenths seen once. The chain uses TRBV12-3 or TRBV12-4 and TRBJ1-5; D is unresolved. The TCR was taken from a human donor in good health. The donor label of this sample is uncertain. Sample: blood. The CDR3, as DNA: TGTGCCAGCAGTTTAGGGGGAGGTCAGCCCCAGCATTTT. Translated, it gives CASSLGGGQPQHF.